This TCR beta chain comes out of a study of CD8+ T cells in alopecia areata (dated by TCRdb to the late 2010s). About the investigation overall: Treated patients were enrolled in an open-label pilot trial of oral tofacitinib at 5 to 10 mg twice daily for moderate-to-severe alopecia areata. Tofacitinib was administered for 6 to 18 months, and 6 months of follow-up off drug were then conducted to assess delayed response and recurrence. Disease severity in treated patients was measured with the SALT score, which quantifies the percentage of affected scalp surface area. To study T cell clonal expansion in alopecia areata, the researchers applied high-throughput TCRbeta sequencing to both the C3H/HeJ mouse model and human patients. On the human side, TCRbeta sequencing was run on scalp tissue and on sorted CD4+ and CD8+ peripheral blood T cells from healthy controls and from alopecia areata patients with either patchy or totalis/universalis disease. Biopsies were taken from tofacitinib-treated patients at baseline and at 4 and 24 weeks of treatment, and a later scalp biopsy was taken in several of the tofacitinib-treated patients. Scalp clonality was compared across normal scalp (n=4), patchy alopecia areata scalp (n=8), and alopecia totalis/universalis scalp (n=8). RNA came from the PAXgene miRNA kit for fixed scalp, the miRNeasy kit for PBMCs, and the RNeasy kit for mouse skin. TCRbeta CDR3 regions were amplified by immunoSEQ multiplex PCR using 35 Vbeta forward and 13 Jbeta reverse primers.

This clone appeared a few times. It has no known antigen specificity. Base qualities were left out, and no much larger clone turns up one base away. The treatment or condition label corresponds to: oral pan-JAK inhibitor, 5-10 mg twice daily. Lesional scalp punch biopsies and peripheral blood were collected from alopecia areata patients. PBMCs were separated by density centrifugation and stained for CD3, CD4 and CD8, after which CD4+ and CD8+ T cells were sorted on a FACSAria. Here is what the overall study found, with its caveats: Scalp clonality and the number of expanded CD8+ clones among the top 100 scalp clones were significantly decreased by tofacitinib. Unlike mouse skin, where gammadelta T cells dominate, normal human skin contains resident alphabeta T cells that get sequenced too, which complicates analysis of the scalp TCR repertoire. Compared with normal scalp, lesional scalp, particularly in alopecia totalis/universalis, had higher clonality and more expanded CD8+ clones, which suggests antigenic drive. Because the treated cohort was small and had just a single nonresponder, larger studies are needed to establish links between baseline CD8+ expansion and response. Many expanded lesional clones persisted in scalp and blood during tofacitinib treatment, which may partly explain relapse after stopping treatment. TCR sequences shared between patients were less clear than in mice, possibly partly because of HLA diversity in the patient population.

CDR1 and CDR2 are read off the germline V gene as ENHRY and SYGVKD. The germline V and J ends show losses of 8 bases and 6 bases respectively, and no gene match explains 10 bases of the junction. Including the terminal cysteine and phenylalanine, the CDR3 comprises 15 residues. Only CDR3 DNA remains: 45 bases, in frame from the first base. Libraries were made using the immunoSEQ multiplex PCR assay. For TCR sequencing, RNA was extracted from every sample and reverse transcribed into cDNA to serve as template. First-strand cDNA was synthesized using SuperScript III with a 2:1 mix of oligo-dT and random hexamers. Amplification bias was assessed with a synthetic immune receptor repertoire, and residual bias was removed computationally. As for the authors' bioinformatics: Raw reads were preprocessed for error removal, and CDR3 was defined according to IMGT conventions as running from the conserved cysteine to phenylalanine. Clonality was calculated as 1 minus Shannon entropy normalized by log2 of the number of productive unique TCRs. Whether scalp clones were CD4 or CD8 was inferred by matching scalp TCRbeta sequences against CD4 and CD8 repertoires sorted from blood. TCRdb stores this immuneACCESS table with in-frame sequences only. Part of the clones is absent; in the studies checked, under half of the shortfall reflects unresolved V genes, and no reason is known for the rest. Clonal size and the V and J genes are those of that table, whereas D and trimming came from the DNA. Recorded for this sample are roughly 200,000 clones; roughly 44% of them occurred a single time. The ten biggest clones cover 2.6% of the sample.

The sequence derives from a human donor with alopecia areata. The chain is assembled from TRBV10-3 and TRBJ2-1; TRBD2 agrees with 10 junctional bases. The material was CD4+ T cells sorted from blood, obtained at approximately week 39, from a patient treated with tofacitinib. The DNA sequence is TGTGCCATCTCAGGGAGCGGGAGGGCCCTCAATGAGCAGTTCTTC. It is translated as CAISGSGRALNEQFF.